This TCR beta chain is drawn from a study of radiotherapy plus CTLA-4 blockade in lung cancer (dated 2018 in TCRdb). About the study as a whole: Among enrolled patients, roughly 20% had an objective response and about 30% reached disease control. Overall study outcomes, separate from this receptor: The strongest predictors of response, as reported, were early dynamic changes in blood T cell clones along with a rise in serum interferon-beta after radiation. After treatment with radiotherapy and ipilimumab, TCR clones that originated in tumors expanded in peripheral blood.

The germline V and J ends show losses of 5 bases and 7 bases respectively, and no gene match explains 5 bases of the junction. CDR1 and CDR2, per the germline V gene, are MNHEY and SVGAGI. Spanning cysteine to phenylalanine, the CDR3 consists of 14 amino acids. Left in the record is the CDR3 DNA by itself, 42 bases read in frame from the first base. Libraries were made using the immunoSEQ multiplex PCR assay. TCRdb provides this immuneACCESS table in a form limited to in-frame rearrangements. Some clones are lacking; in checked studies, under half of them reflect an unresolved V gene, and why the rest are absent is not known. Here the sample has tens of thousands of clones; around 80% occur a single time. Of the sample, around 4.2% falls within the top ten clones. Focal radiation therapy combined with CTLA-4 blockade (ipilimumab) was tested in patients with chemo-refractory metastatic non-small-cell lung cancer.

About this clone: Its antigen is not yet known. There are no base qualities to consult, and no much larger clone falls within one base.

This sequence originates from a human donor with non-small cell lung cancer who had a partial response to radiotherapy plus ipilimumab. The sequence is built from TRBV6-5 and TRBJ1-4, with 9 bases in between that match TRBD1. Here the sequenced sample was peripheral blood, taken from a patient treated with radiotherapy plus ipilimumab. In nucleotide form, the sequence is TGTGCCAGCAGTGACAGGGGGTTGGCTGAAAAACTGTTTTTT. It codes for CASSDRGLAEKLFF.